A selection of T cell receptor beta chains follows, all from one sample in a study of blood T cell repertoires in COVID-19. TCRdb's table, derived via immunoSEQ multiplex PCR, lists solely in-frame clones and lacks some. The data show approximately 500,000 clones, 75% to 90% seen once. Material: peripheral blood. Receptors originate from a human donor in a cohort sampled during active COVID-19. CDR3s include the opening cysteine and the closing phenylalanine or tryptophan. Fields, in order: clone size, V gene, D gene, J gene, CDR3 protein, CDR3 DNA. D genes are given only for firm matches. Clone size is stated in some rows and not others, as once, few, many or a class when expanded.

-	TRBV30	-	TRBJ2-2	CAWSWVDGHTGELFF	TGTGCCTGGAGTTGGGTCGATGGGCACACCGGGGAGCTGTTTTTT
-	TRBV5-6	TRBD1	TRBJ2-7	CATTGRDRGPEQYF	TGTGCCACCACAGGTAGGGACAGGGGCCCCGAGCAGTACTTC
-	TRBV4-1	-	TRBJ2-7	CASSQEVARDVQYF	TGCGCCAGCAGCCAAGAGGTAGCTCGAGACGTGCAGTACTTC
-	TRBV6-5	TRBD2	TRBJ2-1	CASTYGLAGHQFF	TGTGCCAGCACCTACGGACTAGCGGGCCATCAGTTCTTC
-	TRBV7-6	-	TRBJ2-2	CASSFRPEAGELFF	TGTGCCAGCAGCTTCAGACCGGAGGCCGGGGAGCTGTTTTTT
-	TRBV5-4	TRBD2	TRBJ2-7	CASSRSPGTSLHEQYF	TGTGCCAGCAGCCGAAGTCCCGGGACTAGTTTGCACGAGCAGTACTTC
-	TRBV13	TRBD2	TRBJ2-7	CASSLWASGSREQYF	TGTGCCAGCAGCTTATGGGCTAGCGGGAGTCGGGAGCAGTACTTC
-	TRBV25-1	-	TRBJ1-6	CASSDLRQALHF	TGTGCCAGCAGTGATTTGAGACAGGCCCTCCACTTT
few	TRBV7-8	-	TRBJ1-5	CASSLGGDRRNQPQHF	TGTGCCAGCAGCTTAGGCGGGGATCGAAGGAATCAGCCCCAGCATTTT
-	TRBV6-2/TRBV6-3	TRBD2	TRBJ2-7	CASSRSGSVNEQYF	TGTGCCAGCAGTCGGAGCGGGAGTGTAAACGAGCAGTACTTC
-	TRBV4-1	TRBD1	TRBJ1-1	CASSQRDRDLYTEAFF	TGCGCCAGCAGCCAAAGGGACAGAGACTTATACACTGAAGCTTTCTTT
-	TRBV7-2	-	TRBJ2-4	CASSPGAKNIQYF	TGTGCCAGCAGCCCGGGAGCCAAAAACATTCAGTACTTC
-	TRBV7-8	-	TRBJ2-7	CASSASQLREQYF	TGTGCCAGCAGCGCCTCCCAGCTGCGGGAGCAGTACTTC
few	TRBV19	TRBD2	TRBJ2-7	CASSGLAGVYEQYF	TGTGCCAGTAGCGGACTAGCGGGGGTTTACGAGCAGTACTTC
-	TRBV7-9	-	TRBJ2-7	CASSLGGARYEQYF	TGTGCCAGCAGCTTAGGGGGCGCTAGGTACGAGCAGTACTTC
-	TRBV5-6	-	TRBJ1-2	CASSLRTISGYTF	TGTGCCAGCAGCTTGAGGACAATCAGTGGCTACACCTTC
-	TRBV4-2	TRBD2	TRBJ2-2	CASSQDEREGSPNTGELFF	TGTGCCAGCAGCCAAGATGAGCGGGAGGGCAGCCCGAACACCGGGGAGCTGTTTTTT
-	TRBV5-1	TRBD1	TRBJ1-2	CASSTEGQGNGYTF	TGCGCCAGCAGCACCGAAGGACAGGGAAATGGCTACACCTTC
-	TRBV11-2	-	TRBJ1-2	CASSSIAYGYTF	TGTGCCAGCAGCTCAATAGCCTATGGCTACACCTTC
-	TRBV10-3	TRBD1	TRBJ1-1	CAIRTGGDREAFF	TGTGCCATCAGGACAGGGGGCGATAGGGAAGCTTTCTTT
-	TRBV6-6	TRBD2	TRBJ2-7	CASSYGGEPSGKQYF	TGTGCCAGCAGTTACGGGGGGGAGCCTTCGGGCAAGCAGTACTTC
-	TRBV4-2	-	TRBJ2-7	CASSQNTGPSSYEQYF	TGTGCCAGCAGCCAAAACACAGGTCCCAGCTCCTACGAGCAGTACTTC
-	TRBV6-6	TRBD2	TRBJ2-1	CASSRSGRALGDNEQFF	TGTGCCAGCAGTCGTAGCGGGAGGGCCTTGGGCGACAATGAGCAGTTCTTC
-	TRBV27	-	TRBJ1-1	CASSLYGQILPLEAFF	TGTGCCAGCAGCCTGTATGGACAGATCCTTCCCCTTGAAGCTTTCTTT
-	TRBV5-1	-	TRBJ1-1	CASSGSIQGNTEAFF	TGCGCCAGCAGCGGGTCGATACAGGGAAACACTGAAGCTTTCTTT
-	TRBV18	TRBD1	TRBJ1-5	CASSLLVKGAGQPQHF	TGTGCCAGCTCACTACTCGTAAAGGGGGCAGGTCAGCCCCAGCATTTT
-	TRBV6-5	TRBD1	TRBJ1-1	CASSPWDRENTEAFF	TGTGCCAGCAGCCCATGGGACAGGGAGAACACTGAAGCTTTCTTT
-	TRBV19	-	TRBJ1-1	CASSIAKTGRGTEAFF	TGTGCCAGTAGTATTGCGAAGACTGGGCGGGGCACTGAAGCTTTCTTT
-	TRBV27	-	TRBJ2-1	CASSFGTWVKIEQFF	TGTGCCAGCAGTTTCGGGACTTGGGTTAAAATTGAGCAGTTCTTC
-	TRBV3-1/TRBV3-2	TRBD1	TRBJ1-4	CASSQAGQPNEKLFF	TGTGCCAGCAGCCAAGCGGGACAGCCGAATGAAAAACTGTTTTTT
few	TRBV4-1	TRBD2	TRBJ2-1	CASSQGGLAGGRSYNEQFF	TGCGCCAGCAGCCAAGGGGGACTAGCGGGAGGCCGGTCATACAATGAGCAGTTCTTC
-	TRBV19	-	TRBJ1-1	CASSPTRGFGRKAFF	TGTGCCAGTAGTCCCACCAGGGGATTCGGCAGAAAAGCTTTCTTT
-	TRBV7-2	TRBD1	TRBJ1-4	CASSRDRANEKLFF	TGTGCCAGCAGCCGTGACAGGGCTAATGAAAAACTGTTTTTT
-	TRBV18	TRBD2	TRBJ2-5	CASSPPVRGGETQYF	TGTGCCAGCTCACCACCTGTCCGGGGAGGGGAGACCCAGTACTTC
-	TRBV7-3	TRBD1	TRBJ1-1	CASSKDRGTEAFF	TGTGCCAGCAGTAAAGACAGGGGAACTGAAGCTTTCTTT
-	TRBV20-1	TRBD2	TRBJ2-5	CSASGLAGFQETQYF	TGCAGTGCTAGTGGGCTAGCGGGATTCCAAGAGACCCAGTACTTC
-	TRBV2	TRBD1	TRBJ2-2	CASMKEQGASGELFF	TGTGCCAGCATGAAAGAGCAGGGGGCATCCGGGGAGCTGTTTTTT
-	TRBV5-1	-	TRBJ1-1	CASSLVTLGRNTEAFF	TGCGCCAGCAGCTTGGTAACCCTTGGCCGCAACACTGAAGCTTTCTTT
-	TRBV12-5	TRBD2	TRBJ2-7	CASGLGGSLYEQYF	TGTGCTAGTGGTTTGGGCGGGAGCCTCTACGAGCAGTACTTC
-	TRBV6-2/TRBV6-3	-	TRBJ1-5	CASSYQSPGVNQPQHF	TGTGCCAGCAGTTACCAGTCGCCAGGGGTAAATCAGCCCCAGCATTTT
-	TRBV28	TRBD1	TRBJ1-3	CASSFNLGTVFGNTIYF	TGTGCCAGCAGTTTCAATCTAGGGACAGTCTTCGGAAACACCATATATTTT
-	TRBV18	TRBD2	TRBJ2-3	CASSPLSGGSITDTQYF	TGTGCCAGCTCACCACTCTCGGGGGGTTCGATCACAGATACGCAGTATTTT
-	TRBV14	TRBD1	TRBJ2-1	CASSVTTGAWNEQFF	TGTGCCAGCAGCGTAACGACAGGGGCTTGGAATGAGCAGTTCTTC
-	TRBV28	-	TRBJ2-7	CASSFYRGTYEQYF	TGTGCCAGCAGTTTTTATAGGGGTACCTACGAGCAGTACTTC
-	TRBV5-1	-	TRBJ2-1	CASSLETAYNEQFF	TGCGCCAGCAGCTTGGAGACAGCCTACAATGAGCAGTTCTTC
-	TRBV6-5	TRBD1	TRBJ1-1	CASRRQGSTEAFF	TGTGCCAGCAGACGACAGGGTAGCACTGAAGCTTTCTTT
-	TRBV27	TRBD1	TRBJ1-5	CASSLTGGLQPQHF	TGTGCCAGCAGTCTGACAGGGGGCTTGCAGCCCCAGCATTTT
-	TRBV2	TRBD1	TRBJ1-1	CASSKQGSTEAFF	TGTGCCAGCAGCAAACAGGGGAGCACTGAAGCTTTCTTT
-	TRBV3-1/TRBV3-2	-	TRBJ2-2	CASSPLGGIGELFF	TGTGCCAGCAGCCCCTTAGGCGGAATCGGGGAGCTGTTTTTT
once	TRBV10-3	TRBD2	TRBJ2-7	CAMAAGDSYEQYF	TGTGCCATGGCTGCGGGAGACTCCTACGAGCAGTACTTC
-	TRBV28	TRBD2	TRBJ2-1	CASSFSPRGRLYNEQFF	TGTGCCAGCAGTTTTTCCCCCCGCGGGAGACTCTACAATGAGCAGTTCTTC
-	TRBV5-8	TRBD1	TRBJ1-1	CASSYRTGPEAFF	TGTGCCAGCAGCTACCGGACAGGGCCAGAAGCTTTCTTT
-	TRBV24-1	TRBD2	TRBJ2-7	CATHGLAGAFSYEQYF	TGTGCCACCCATGGACTAGCGGGAGCCTTCTCCTACGAGCAGTACTTC